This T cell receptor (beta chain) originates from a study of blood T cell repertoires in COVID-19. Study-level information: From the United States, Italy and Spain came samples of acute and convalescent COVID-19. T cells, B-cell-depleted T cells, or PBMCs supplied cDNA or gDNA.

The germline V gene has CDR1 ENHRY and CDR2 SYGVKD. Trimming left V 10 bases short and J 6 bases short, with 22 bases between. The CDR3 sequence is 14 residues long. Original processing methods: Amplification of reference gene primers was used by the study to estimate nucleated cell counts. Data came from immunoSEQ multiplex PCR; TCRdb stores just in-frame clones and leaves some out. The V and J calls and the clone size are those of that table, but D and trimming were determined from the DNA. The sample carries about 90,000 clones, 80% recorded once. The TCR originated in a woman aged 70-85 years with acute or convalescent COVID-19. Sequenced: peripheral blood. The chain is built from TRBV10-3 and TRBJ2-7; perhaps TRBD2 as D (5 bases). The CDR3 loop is CASRPPEASGEQYF. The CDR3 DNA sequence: TGTGCCAGCAGGCCGCCGGAGGCTTCGGGCGAGCAGTACTTC.